This T cell receptor (beta chain) was documented in a study of shared clonotypes between healthy human individuals. The J segment lost 4 bases and the V segment lost 3 bases, leaving 7 bases of the junction unmatched. CDR1 KGHSH and CDR2 LQKENI come from the germline V gene. The CDR3 contains 15 residues. A few counts support this clone. Produced via immunoSEQ multiplex PCR; TCRdb's table is partial and in-frame only. The repertoire holds over 950,000 clones, with around 77% as singletons. Input material: memory CD4+ T cells from PBMCs. Described subset: CD45RA-negative fraction. J is TRBJ1-2 and V is TRBV18, with 8 bases identical to TRBD1. The clonotype comes from a man younger than 35 in good health. Some clones in this sample may be carry-over from other donors' samples. In DNA form, the CDR3 reads TGTGCCAGCTCACCTGGGACAGGCCCTTCCTATGGCTACACCTTC. Its protein is CASSPGTGPSYGYTF.